These 21 T cell receptor beta chains share one sample of origin, sequenced in a study of T cell responses to AZD1222 COVID-19 vaccine. This table comes from immunoSEQ multiplex PCR, and its TCRdb copy is limited to in-frame clones, with some not included. The sample has some 130,000 clones, approximately 91% seen once. Sequenced material: peripheral blood, taken 28 days after the second AZD1222 dose. Receptors originate from an adult who received the AZD1222 COVID-19 vaccine.

This clone was observed a handful of times. The chain recombines TRBV4-2 with TRBJ1-1; D remains ambiguous. The V and J ends lost 3 bases and 0 bases respectively, with 8 bases between them. CDR1 LGHNA and CDR2 YNFKEQ come from the germline V gene. The CDR3 runs 14 residues. In nucleotides, the CDR3 is TGTGCCAGCAGCCATAACAGCATGAACACTGAAGCTTTCTTT. This gives the protein CASSHNSMNTEAFF.

CDR3 bases: TGTGCCATCAGTGCTACTCCTAACACCGGGGAGCTGTTTTTT. Translated, it gives CAISATPNTGELFF. This chain connects TRBV10-3 to TRBJ2-2; D is unresolved. The V end lost 4 bases, the J end lost 2 bases, and 8 bases lay between the germline ends. Germline values: CDR1 ENHRY, CDR2 SYGVKD. The CDR3 is 14 amino acids.

J is TRBJ2-3 and V is TRBV6-1; TRBD2 aligns across 7 bases. The ends lost 0 bases at V and 6 bases at J; junction bases unmatched: 0. The CDR3 is 13 residues long. CDR1 is MNHNS and CDR2 is SASEGT in the germline V gene. The CDR3 DNA is TGTGCCAGCAGTGAAGCGGGGGGGGATACGCAGTATTTT. As protein: CASSEAGGDTQYF.

The V and J genes are TRBV5-6 and TRBJ2-1; D uncertain. The V and J ends lost 0 bases and 8 bases respectively, with 6 bases between them. CDR3 size: 12 residues. The germline V gene encodes CDR1 SGHDT and CDR2 YYEEEE. The CDR3 DNA sequence: TGTGCCAGCAGCTTGGTACGCGATGAGCAGTTCTTC. The encoded protein is CASSLVRDEQFF.

The chain couples TRBV19 to TRBJ1-3; D call uncertain. This CDR3 region has 15 residues. Per the germline V gene, CDR1 is LNHDA and CDR2 is SQIVND (reference sequence). Deletions cut 1 base from V and 0 bases from J, with 7 bases between. The CDR3 loop reads CASSIGGSSGNTIYF. In nucleotides, the CDR3 is TGTGCCAGTAGTATAGGGGGTTCCTCTGGAAACACCATATATTTT.

The CDR3 loop reads CASSPGREGITEAFF. CDR3 nucleotides: TGTGCCAGCAGCCCCGGGAGGGAGGGGATCACTGAAGCTTTCTTT. The chain recombines TRBV7-6 with TRBJ1-1; a weak D match, TRBD1 (5 bases). The germline CDR1 and CDR2 sequences are SGHVS and FNYEAQ. CDR3 length: 15 amino acids. The V and J ends lost 5 bases and 4 bases respectively, with 17 bases between them.

This rearrangement joins TRBV15 to TRBJ1-2; 11 bases match TRBD1. The CDR3 has 15 amino acids. The V and J ends lost 2 bases and 3 bases, in that order; junction bases with no gene match: 2. CDR1 LNHNV and CDR2 YYDKDF come from the germline V gene (reference sequence). CDR3 region: CATSRRDRGDYGYTF. Here the CDR3 DNA reads TGTGCCACCAGCAGACGGGACAGGGGGGACTATGGCTACACCTTC.

This chain links TRBV5-1 with TRBJ2-3; D ambiguous. Germline values: CDR1 SGHRS, CDR2 YFSETQ. V was shortened by 4 bases and J by 4 bases, with 13 bases between the two germline ends. This CDR3 region has 14 residues. In nucleotides, the CDR3 is TGCGCCAGCAGCCCGATAACTTTCCCAGATACGCAGTATTTT. Amino acid sequence: CASSPITFPDTQYF.

V gene TRBV27 combines with J gene TRBJ1-2; 7 positions agree with TRBD1. Germline-derived CDR1 and CDR2 are MNHEY and SMNVEV (reference sequence). There are 15 residues in the CDR3. Trimming cost V 5 bases and J 8 bases; bases outside gene matches: 14. CDR3 DNA sequence: TGTGCCAGCAGTATACTGACAGGGCATTCGGCGGGCTACACCTTC. It translates to CASSILTGHSAGYTF.

This rearrangement joins TRBV5-5 to TRBJ1-2; tentatively, D is TRBD1 (6 bases). This CDR3 has 16 amino acids. Trimming took off 0 bases at V and 7 bases at J, with 19 bases between the two ends. CDR1 is SGHKS and CDR2 is YYEKEE in the germline V gene (reference sequence). The CDR3 sequence: CASSLGVTGRLVGYTF. In DNA, the CDR3 is TGTGCCAGCAGCTTGGGTGTTACAGGGAGGTTGGTTGGCTACACCTTC.

This chain connects TRBV10-3 to TRBJ2-2; a possible D gene is TRBD2 (6 bases). Trimming pared 7 bases from V and 5 bases from J, leaving 8 bases between. There are 12 residues in the CDR3. Germline lookup yields CDR1 ENHRY and CDR2 SYGVKD. CDR3 bases: TGTGCCATCACCGGGGGAACCGGGGAGCTGTTTTTT. Translated, it gives CAITGGTGELFF.

The rearrangement uses TRBV7-2 and TRBJ1-2, with D tentatively TRBD1 (6 bases). Trimming pared 1 base from V and 8 bases from J, leaving 14 bases between. The CDR3 runs to 14 residues. From germline, CDR1 is SGHTA and CDR2 FQGNSA. CDR3 bases: TGTGCCAGCAGCTTAGTAGGGGGGAATCGAGGCTACACCTTC. It is translated as CASSLVGGNRGYTF. Drawing the rest from reference TRBV7-2 and TRBJ1-2, the complete variable domain is GAGVSQSPSNKVTEKGKDVELRCDPISGHTALYWYRQSLGQGLEFLIYFQGNSAPDKSGLPSDRFSAERTGGSVSTLTIQRTQQEDSAVYLCASSLVGGNRGYTFGSGTRLTVV.

The chain joins TRBV3-1 (or the pseudogene TRBV3-2) to TRBJ1-3, with D possibly TRBD1 on 5 matching bases. Germline V gives CDR1 LGHDT, CDR2 YNNKEL (reference sequence). CDR3 length: 17 residues. The germline V and J ends were trimmed by 4 bases and 2 bases, with 18 bases remaining between them. The CDR3 DNA reads TGTGCCAGCAGCCTTATAACGGGGCAGGCTACTGGAAACACCATATATTTT. Protein sequence: CASSLITGQATGNTIYF.

This sequence joins TRBV28 and TRBJ2-5, with no clear D. The CDR3 totals 12 residues. The V gene's germline CDR1 is MDHEN and CDR2 SYDVKM. Trimming cost V 7 bases and J 5 bases, with 11 bases left between them. CDR3 DNA: TGTGCCAGCAAAGCAGTTCGTGAGACCCAGTACTTC. It encodes CASKAVRETQYF.

This chain uses TRBV9 with TRBJ2-7; 7 bases align to TRBD1. Germline trimming cut 0 bases from V and 2 bases from J; bases unmatched to any gene: 8. This CDR3 region has 16 residues. Looked up from germline, CDR1 is SGDLS and CDR2 is YYNGEE. The CDR3 sequence: CASSVARDRDTYEQYF. In nucleotides, the CDR3 is TGTGCCAGCAGCGTAGCACGAGACAGGGATACCTACGAGCAGTACTTC.

The gene calls are TRBV7-7 and TRBJ2-7; TRBD2 matches at 8 bases. The germline CDR1 and CDR2 sequences are SSHAT and FNYEAQ (reference sequence). Trimming took 5 bases from V and 3 from J; bases not matched to a gene: 9. CDR3 length: 15 amino acids. CDR3 in DNA: TGTGCCAGCAGCCCCCGGGGGGGACCGATCTACGAGCAGTACTTC. The encoded protein is CASSPRGGPIYEQYF.

The chain is built from TRBV6-6 and TRBJ1-1, with D unclear. The CDR3 contains 14 residues. Between the trimmed V and J ends, which lost 5 bases and 5 bases, there was a span of 15 bases. The germline gives CDR1 MNHNY, CDR2 SVGAGI (reference sequence). This CDR3 reads CASSKAPGRTEAFF. For the CDR3, the DNA is TGTGCCAGCAGTAAGGCCCCTGGGAGGACTGAAGCTTTCTTT.

V and J are TRBV7-9 and TRBJ2-7; possible D gene TRBD1, 6 bases. Trimming removed 5 bases at V and 3 bases at J, with 14 bases between. CDR1 and CDR2 (germline): SEHNR, FQNEAQ (reference sequence). The CDR3 sequence is 14 residues long. The CDR3 loop reads CASSPGQFFYEQYF. The DNA of the CDR3 is TGTGCCAGCAGCCCCGGACAGTTTTTCTACGAGCAGTACTTC.

The chain links TRBV10-1 to TRBJ2-1, with 8 bases that match TRBD2. Looked up from germline, CDR1 is WNHNN and CDR2 is SYGVQD (reference sequence). The CDR3 is 15 amino acids. The V gene end was trimmed by 10 bases and the J gene end by 0 bases; junction bases not matched to a gene: 8. CDR3: CATIIAGISYNEQFF. In nucleotides, the CDR3 is TGCGCCACCATTATAGCGGGGATCTCCTACAATGAGCAGTTCTTC.

This rearrangement joins TRBV14 to TRBJ1-1; TRBD1 is a possible D gene (5 bases). Per the germline V gene, CDR1 is SGHDN and CDR2 is FVKESK. The CDR3 length is 16 residues. Trimming cost V 1 base and J 0 bases, with 12 bases left between them. The CDR3 here is CASSQVAGGLNTEAFF. Written as DNA, the CDR3 is TGTGCCAGCAGCCAAGTGGCGGGGGGATTGAACACTGAAGCTTTCTTT.

The chain employs TRBV9 and TRBJ1-5; D is unclear. This CDR3 is 14 amino acids long. Trimming shortened V by 0 bases and J by 7 bases, and 11 bases separated the two germline ends. Germline CDR1 reads SGDLS; CDR2 reads YYNGEE. For the CDR3, the DNA is TGTGCCAGCAGCGTAGATGGTGGGATCCAGCCCCAGCATTTT. Translated, it gives CASSVDGGIQPQHF.